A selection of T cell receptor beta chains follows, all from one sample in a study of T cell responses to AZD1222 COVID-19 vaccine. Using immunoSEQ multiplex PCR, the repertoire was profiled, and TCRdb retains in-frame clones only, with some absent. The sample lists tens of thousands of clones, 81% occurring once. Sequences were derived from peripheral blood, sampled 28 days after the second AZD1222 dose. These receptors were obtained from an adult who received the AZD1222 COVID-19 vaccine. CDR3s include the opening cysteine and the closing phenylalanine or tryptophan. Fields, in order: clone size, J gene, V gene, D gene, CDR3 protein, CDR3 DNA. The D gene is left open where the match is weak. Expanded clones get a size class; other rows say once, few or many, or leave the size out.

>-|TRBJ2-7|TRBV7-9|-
CASSLSGSEQYF
TGTGCCAGCAGCTTATCTGGCAGCGAGCAGTACTTC
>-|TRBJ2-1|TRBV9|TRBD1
CASSVVGQNNEQFF
TGTGCCAGCAGCGTAGTGGGACAGAACAATGAGCAGTTCTTC
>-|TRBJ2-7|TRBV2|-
CASSDRVAEQYF
TGTGCCAGCAGTGACAGGGTGGCCGAGCAGTACTTC
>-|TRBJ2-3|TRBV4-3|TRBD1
CASSQGDRGTDTQYF
TGCGCCAGCAGCCAAGGGGACAGGGGCACAGATACGCAGTATTTT
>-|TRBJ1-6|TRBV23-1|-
CASSQPSGGHLPYNSPLHF
TGCGCCAGCAGTCAACCCTCGGGGGGACATCTTCCCTATAATTCACCCCTCCACTTT
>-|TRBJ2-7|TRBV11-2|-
CASSLEGAAYGQYF
TGTGCCAGCAGCTTAGAGGGGGCAGCCTACGGGCAGTACTTC
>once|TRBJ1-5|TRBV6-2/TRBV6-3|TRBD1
CASSWDRLGGNQPQHF
TGTGCCAGCAGTTGGGACAGGCTGGGGGGAAATCAGCCCCAGCATTTT
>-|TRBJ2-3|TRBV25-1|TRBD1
CASKDRESDTQYF
TGTGCCAGCAAGGACAGGGAGTCGGATACGCAGTATTTT
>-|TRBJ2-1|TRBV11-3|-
CASSSGVGEQFF
TGTGCCAGCAGCTCCGGGGTCGGTGAGCAGTTCTTC
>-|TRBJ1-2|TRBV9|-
CASSPGQGLDYGYTF
TGTGCCAGCAGCCCCGGACAAGGGCTCGACTATGGCTACACCTTC
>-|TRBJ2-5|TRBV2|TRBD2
CASSDVAGVGETQYF
TGTGCCAGCAGTGATGTAGCGGGAGTAGGTGAGACCCAGTACTTC
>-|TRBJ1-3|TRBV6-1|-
CASSDLGRTGTGNTIYF
TGTGCCAGCAGTGACTTGGGCCGGACGGGGACTGGAAACACCATATATTTT
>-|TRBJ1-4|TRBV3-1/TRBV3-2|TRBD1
CASSQGGTGANEKLFF
TGTGCCAGCAGCCAAGGGGGGACAGGAGCTAATGAAAAACTGTTTTTT
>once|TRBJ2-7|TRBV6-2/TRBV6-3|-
CASSYRPGRYEQYF
TGTGCCAGCAGTTACAGACCGGGCCGCTACGAGCAGTACTTC
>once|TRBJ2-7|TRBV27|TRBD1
CASSITGTGGSEQYF
TGTGCCAGCAGTATTACCGGGACAGGGGGCTCCGAGCAGTACTTC
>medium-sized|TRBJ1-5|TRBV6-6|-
CASIEGSMLSNQPQHF
TGTGCCAGCATTGAGGGAAGCATGCTTAGCAATCAGCCCCAGCATTTT
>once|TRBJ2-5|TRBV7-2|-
CASMQGMGVNQETQYF
TGTGCCAGCATGCAGGGAATGGGCGTAAACCAAGAGACCCAGTACTTC
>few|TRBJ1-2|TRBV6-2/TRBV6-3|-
CASSADRQRGYTF
TGTGCCAGCAGTGCCGACAGACAGAGAGGCTACACCTTC
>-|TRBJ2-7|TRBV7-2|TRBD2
CASSEGLAGLLYEQYF
TGTGCCAGCAGCGAGGGACTAGCGGGTCTCCTCTACGAGCAGTACTTC